The rows below give T cell receptor beta chains drawn from one sample of a study of technical replicates of blood from a handful of donors. Produced via immunoSEQ multiplex PCR; TCRdb's table is partial and in-frame only. The data show 99,000 or so clones, roughly 96% seen once. Material: T cells isolated from PBMCs. These receptors were obtained from a human donor in good health. CDR3s include the opening cysteine and the closing phenylalanine or tryptophan. A D gene is named only where the DNA matches it firmly. The listing skips clone size in some rows; elsewhere it reads once, few, many or a size class.

clone size	V gene	J gene	D gene	CDR3 DNA	CDR3 protein
-	TRBV10-3	TRBJ1-6	TRBD1	TGTGCCATCAGTGATCAGGGGGGTTCACCCCTCCACTTT	CAISDQGGSPLHF
-	TRBV5-1	TRBJ2-7	TRBD2	TGCGCCAGCAGCTTCTCTGTGGGAGGGCCATCCGAGCAGTACTTC	CASSFSVGGPSEQYF
-	TRBV6-1	TRBJ2-7	TRBD2	TGTGCCAGGAAGGGGAAGCGGGGGGCCTACGAGCAGTACTTC	CARKGKRGAYEQYF
-	TRBV4-1	TRBJ1-2	-	TGCGCCAGCAGCCAAGCTCACAGGGCCAACTATGGCTACACCTTC	CASSQAHRANYGYTF
-	TRBV10-3	TRBJ2-5	-	TGTGCCATCAGGGGGTACAGGGGAGGCTTAGAGACCCAGTACTTC	CAIRGYRGGLETQYF
once	TRBV5-6	TRBJ2-3	TRBD2	TGTGCCAGCAGCGACGGACTAGCGGCCCTGGGTACGCAGTATTTT	CASSDGLAALGTQYF
-	TRBV7-8	TRBJ2-7	TRBD2	TGTGCCAGCAGCTTAACTAGCGGGAGAGGTCCCCCTTCCTACGAGCAGTACTTC	CASSLTSGRGPPSYEQYF
-	TRBV4-1	TRBJ2-2	-	TGCGCCAGCAGCCAAGAATCCGAGGTCACCGGGGAGCTGTTTTTT	CASSQESEVTGELFF
-	TRBV28	TRBJ2-7	-	TGTGCCAGCAGTTTTGGGCAGGGTGTGTCCTACGAGCAGTACTTC	CASSFGQGVSYEQYF
-	TRBV30	TRBJ2-3	-	TGTGCCTGGAGAGGGATTTGGACAGCCAGCACAGATACGCAGTATTTT	CAWRGIWTASTDTQYF
once	TRBV9	TRBJ2-1	-	TGTGCCAGCAACCCGACGGGGTCGGCAAATGAGCAGTTCTTC	CASNPTGSANEQFF
-	TRBV6-5	TRBJ1-5	TRBD1	TGTGCCAGCAGTTACCCGGGACAGGGGAAGAATCAGCCCCAGCATTTT	CASSYPGQGKNQPQHF
-	TRBV6-5	TRBJ2-3	TRBD1	TGTGCCAGCAGTTACGCCTGGGACAGAGATACGCAGTATTTT	CASSYAWDRDTQYF
-	TRBV28	TRBJ1-1	-	TGTGCCAGCAGTTTCATTGCATGGGCGAACACTGAAGCTTTCTTT	CASSFIAWANTEAFF
-	TRBV28	TRBJ1-2	TRBD1	TGTGCCAGCAGTGCCAGGACAGGGAGCTATGGCTACACCTTC	CASSARTGSYGYTF
-	TRBV4-1	TRBJ2-1	-	TGCGCCAGCAGCCAAGAGCGCGGTATTAGCTCCTACAATGAGCAGTTCTTC	CASSQERGISSYNEQFF
-	TRBV2	TRBJ2-5	TRBD2	TGTGCCAGCACCACCGAAGCGGGAGGAGAGACCCAGTACTTC	CASTTEAGGETQYF
-	TRBV9	TRBJ1-1	TRBD1	TGTGCCAGCAGCGCCGGACAGGGAACGAACACTGAAGCTTTCTTT	CASSAGQGTNTEAFF
once	TRBV27	TRBJ1-6	TRBD1	TGTGCCAGCGCCCGATCCGGGACAGGGAACTATCGGAATTCACCCCTCCACTTT	CASARSGTGNYRNSPLHF
-	TRBV7-9	TRBJ2-7	TRBD1	TGTGCCAGCAGCCCCAGGGACAGTTCCTACGAGCAGTACTTC	CASSPRDSSYEQYF
-	TRBV6-6	TRBJ2-1	-	TGTGCCAGCAGTTACTGGGGAGAGGACAATGAGCAGTTCTTC	CASSYWGEDNEQFF
-	TRBV19	TRBJ1-2	-	TGTGCCAGTAGTACCCTGGAGGTTGGTGGCTACACCTTC	CASSTLEVGGYTF
-	TRBV10-2	TRBJ1-2	-	TGCGCCAGCAGTGGGATCAGGCAGGGCTATGGCTACACCTTC	CASSGIRQGYGYTF
-	TRBV19	TRBJ2-2	-	TGTGCCAGTAGTATCTTGGGACGGGGACTCTACACCGGGGAGCTGTTTTTT	CASSILGRGLYTGELFF
once	TRBV13	TRBJ2-1	TRBD2	TGTGCCAGCAGCCCACTGACTAGCGGGGGGGCTTATGAGCAGTTCTTC	CASSPLTSGGAYEQFF
-	TRBV15	TRBJ1-5	-	TGTGCCACCAACAGAGCTCCTAGCAATCAGCCCCAGCATTTT	CATNRAPSNQPQHF
-	TRBV28	TRBJ1-3	-	TGTGCCAGCAGTTTAATAACAGCAACTGGAAACACCATATATTTT	CASSLITATGNTIYF
-	TRBV10-3	TRBJ2-5	TRBD1	TGTGCCATCAGTACTGGACAGGGGGAAGGAGAGACCCAGTACTTC	CAISTGQGEGETQYF
-	TRBV10-2	TRBJ1-3	TRBD1	TGCGCCAGCAAAGGACAGGCCGGAAACACCATATATTTT	CASKGQAGNTIYF
-	TRBV5-6	TRBJ2-2	-	TGTGCCAGCAGCCTTCCGGGACTGATACACACCGGGGAGCTGTTTTTT	CASSLPGLIHTGELFF